Below are 3 T cell receptor beta chains sequenced from a single sample in a study of cytomegalovirus exposure and HLA in healthy donors. Using immunoSEQ multiplex PCR, the repertoire was profiled, and TCRdb retains in-frame clones only, with some absent. The table records about 76,000 clones, 94% of them present only once. Sequenced: PBMCs. These receptors all come from a woman aged 18 to 35 in good health and CMV-seropositive.

V gene TRBV29-1 combines with J gene TRBJ2-7, with D maybe TRBD1 (5 bases). This CDR3 region has 13 residues. Germline CDR1 is SQVTM and CDR2 is ANQGSEA. Trimming took off 4 bases at V and 2 bases at J, with 12 bases between the two ends. CDR3 in DNA: TGCAGCGTTGGTACGGCGGACACCTACGAGCAGTACTTC. It specifies CSVGTADTYEQYF.

The J gene is TRBJ2-1, the V gene TRBV2, with a tentative D call TRBD1 (5 bases). Looked up from germline, CDR1 is SNHLY and CDR2 is FYNNEI. The CDR3 runs to 16 residues. V was trimmed by 5 bases and J by 5 bases, leaving 19 bases between them. The CDR3 reads CASSQLGALIHNEQFF. DNA of the CDR3: TGTGCCAGCAGTCAACTTGGGGCCCTAATACACAATGAGCAGTTCTTC.

The chain combines TRBV7-3 with TRBJ2-1; TRBD2 matches 10 bases. The J segment lost 5 bases and the V segment lost 4 bases, leaving 8 bases of the junction unmatched. Germline lookup yields CDR1 SGHTA and CDR2 FQGTGA. The length of the CDR3 is 16 residues. The CDR3 loop reads CASSSYSGRKDNEQFF. Here the CDR3 DNA reads TGTGCCAGCAGCTCCTATAGCGGGAGGAAAGACAATGAGCAGTTCTTC.